Listed here is a single TCR beta chain. Its antigen has not been determined. No quality values exist for individual bases; no much larger clone is one base distant. This sample is drawn from a study of human T cells and chemical hapten exposure (dated by TCRdb to about 2021). Regarding the complete study: For sensitization, 2% DPC in acetone was applied to an approximately 2 cm by approximately 2 cm area of upper inner arm skin. Roughly 30 alopecia patients provided blood for TCR sequencing at one to four time points (pre-sensitization, 2, 6 and 24 weeks). This study followed changes in the peripheral blood TCR repertoire in vivo during primary and secondary sensitization of alopecia patients to the hapten diphenylcyclopropenone (DPC). Libraries were pooled for sequencing, and per-sample TCR yields varied mainly because of small differences in library volumes within the pool. Patients additionally received weekly therapeutic DPC doses to the scalp throughout the approximately 22-week study period. The mostly female patient cohort included alopecia areata with under or over 50% scalp involvement, alopecia totalis and alopecia universalis. Blood was sampled from patients pre-sensitization (week 0) and at 2, 6 and about 24 weeks after DPC sensitization. Patch testing was performed on the upper back with Finn chambers containing 0.01% DPC, and the patch tests were scored after 6 days according to International Contact Dermatitis Research Group standards. General conclusions and limits of the study: Significantly more large CDR3 similarity clusters were formed by expanded TCRs than by pre-sensitization or healthy control sets, consistent with antigen-driven responses. After repeated subsampling, changes were observed in the strength of the expansion versus patch-test correlation and in the threshold at which the correlation became significant. Because all patients had alopecia, a presumed autoimmune disease, the immune response of the patients might differ from that of healthy individuals. Patch test score correlated positively with the number of PT1 expanded TCRs, reaching significance at thresholds 8, 16 and 32 but not at 4. DPC sensitization did not change the number of TCRs with a frequency above 1 in 1000, and there was no evidence of changes in global repertoire structure.

Libraries came from RACE. For sequencing, a NextSeq 500 was employed. Library preparation attached unique molecular identifiers to individual cDNA molecules for quantitative, reproducible TCR counting. From each blood RNA sample, both TCR alpha and TCR beta chains were sequenced. As for the authors' bioinformatics: The median number of TCRs per sample was 90,000 to 100,000, ranging from about 20,000 to 700,000. The Decombinator software suite was used to annotate the V, J and CDR3 of the TCR reads. To make PS versus PT1 abundance plots, every sample was subsampled to the same number of TCRs (28,000). Expanded TCRs were defined as absent before sensitization and observed at least eight times at the 2-week time point. TCRdb trimmed the raw reads at Q25, called clones with MiXCR and kept productive beta chains. CDR3 protein sequences are deduplicated, and each keeps its most common genes and DNA. It is TCRdb's table, rather than the study itself, that gives the V and J calls and clone size. This sample has approximately 57,000 distinct CDR3 sequences in its table, and about 9.3% of those were observed once. The top ten clonotypes cover 13% of the sample.

The time point label, read with the paper, signifies: patch test 1, 2 weeks after DPC sensitization. The treatment or condition tag for this specimen amounts to: therapeutic diphenylcyclopropenone sensitization with weekly scalp DPC. Blood at each patch-test visit was drawn before the patch test was applied. Eligible patients were aged 18 to 70, diagnosed with alopecia, deemed suitable for DPC therapy, and excluded if pregnant. Unfractionated whole blood was collected in Tempus Blood RNA tubes, and total RNA was extracted from that blood. V drops 3 bases and J drops 1 base, leaving 3 bases in between. The CDR3 spans 11 residues, from the cysteine through the phenylalanine. Left in the record is the CDR3 DNA by itself, 33 bases read in frame from the first base. Based on the germline V gene, the CDR1 and CDR2 sequences are SQVTM and ANQGSEA.

Sample: whole blood, taken in connection with sensitization to the hapten diphenylcyclopropenone (DPC). This chain joins TRBV29-1 to TRBJ1-1; the D gene is not confidently resolved. This clonotype was obtained from a woman aged 35 to 49 with alopecia areata. Some clones in this sample may be carry-over from other donors' samples. The DNA sequence is as follows: TGCAGCGTTGACAAGAACACTGAAGCTTTCTTT. Its translation reads: CSVDKNTEAFF. The CDR3, completed at both ends by the reference TRBV29-1 and TRBJ1-1 genes, gives the full variable domain SAVISQKPSRDICQRGTSLTIQCQVDSQVTMMFWYRQQPGQSLTLIATANQGSEATYESGFVIDKFPISRPNLTFSTLTVSNMSPEDSSIYLCSVDKNTEAFFGQGTRLTVV.